This T cell receptor (beta chain) was sequenced in a study of blood T cell repertoires in COVID-19. The V end was cut by 2 bases, the J end by 0 bases, with 13 bases between. Germline loops: CDR1 ENHRY, CDR2 SYGVKD. CDR3 size: 16 residues. Original processing methods: Nucleated cell counts were estimated from reference gene primer amplification. Assay: immunoSEQ multiplex PCR; the TCRdb copy retains only in-frame clones and omits some. Clonal size and the V and J genes are those of that table, whereas D and trimming came from the DNA. The sample contains a few hundred thousand clones, nearly 90% of which appear only once. In this sample, this clone turned up once.

The TCR sequence derives from a woman between 50 and 59 years old who had been exposed to COVID-19. The gene calls are TRBV10-3 and TRBJ1-2; perhaps TRBD1 as D (5 bases). Input material: PBMCs or T cells enriched from blood (not recorded which). The CDR3 nucleotides are TGTGCCATCAGTGAGCACGCTGTGACAGCTAACTATGGCTACACCTTC. This gives the protein CAISEHAVTANYGYTF.